This T cell receptor beta chain was sequenced during a study of shared clonotypes between healthy human individuals. Overall study context: Per-donor plates numbered three CD4 naive, three CD4 memory, two CD8 naive and one CD8 memory. Findings and caveats of the study: Across subsets, estimated richness was generally greater for naive than for memory populations.

The CDR3 covers 15 residues. V lost 1 base, J lost 7 bases, and 13 bases lay in between. CDR1 is SEHNR and CDR2 is FQNEAQ in the germline V gene (reference sequence). The assay was immunoSEQ multiplex PCR, and TCRdb's table has in-frame clones only and misses some. The data contain roughly 1,100,000 clones, about 75% of them singletons. With respect to this clone: The antigen is unknown.

This sequence was found in a young man in good health. V usage is TRBV7-9 and J usage is TRBJ1-4, with a weak D call TRBD1 (5 bases). The material sequenced was memory CD4+ T cells sorted from blood. The subset was: CD45RA-negative fraction. The CDR3 is CASSLVRGGAEKLFF. CDR3 coding DNA: TGTGCCAGCAGCTTAGTCCGGGGGGGAGCTGAAAAACTGTTTTTT. Together with reference TRBV7-9 and TRBJ1-4, the CDR3 gives the full variable domain: DTGVSQNPRHKITKRGQNVTFRCDPISEHNRLYWYRQTLGQGPEFLTYFQNEAQLEKSRLLSDRFSAERPKGSFSTLEIQRTEQGDSAMYLCASSLVRGGAEKLFFGSGTQLSVL.